The clone carrying this T cell receptor (beta chain) was detected many times. Its antigen is as yet unknown. The 5'RACE template-switching step produced TCR cDNA and added a universal primer site and UMIs. From the 5' RACE reads, TCRdb called clonotypes with MiXCR, one entry per CDR3 protein. The sample comprises about 370,000 distinct CDR3 sequences, more than 9% of which are singletons, and 18% rests with the top ten. The data belong to a study of T cells after yellow fever vaccination. For the study at large: Where fractions had low cell numbers, libraries were prepared from them with the SMART-Seq v4 Ultra Low Input RNA kit.

Findings and caveats of the study: Subsequent booster samples again held most clones from primary vaccination (nearly 98% CD4, over 80% CD8).

The CDR3 loop spans 17 amino acids. CDR1 LGHNA and CDR2 YNFKEQ come from the germline V gene. The V gene end was trimmed by 2 bases and the J gene end by 7 bases; junction bases not matched to a gene: 12. This receptor was taken from a man between 18 and 35 years old who received the YFV17D yellow fever vaccine. Sample: PBMCs, taken on the day of the first yellow fever vaccination. The rearrangement links TRBV4-2 to TRBJ2-3; 10 bases match TRBD2. The CDR3 loop reads CASSQSRSSGGANTQYF. In nucleotides, the CDR3 is TGTGCCAGCAGCCAATCCCGGTCCAGCGGGGGGGCAAATACGCAGTATTTT.